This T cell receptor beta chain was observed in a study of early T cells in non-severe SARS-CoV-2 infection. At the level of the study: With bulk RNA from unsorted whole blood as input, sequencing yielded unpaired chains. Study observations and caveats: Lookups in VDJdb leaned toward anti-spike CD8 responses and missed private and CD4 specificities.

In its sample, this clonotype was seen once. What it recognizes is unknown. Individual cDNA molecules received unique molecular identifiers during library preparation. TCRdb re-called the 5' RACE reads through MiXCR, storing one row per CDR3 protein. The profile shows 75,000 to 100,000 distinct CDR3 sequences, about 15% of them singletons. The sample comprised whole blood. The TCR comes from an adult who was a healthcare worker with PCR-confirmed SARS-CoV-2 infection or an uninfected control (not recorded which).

The CDR3 protein is CASSVDGRVNTEAFF. CDR3 coding DNA: TGTGCCAGCAGCGTAGACGGAAGGGTGAACACTGAAGCTTTCTTT. The V call is TRBV9, the J call TRBJ1-1; D ambiguous. Trimming pared 0 bases from V and 0 bases from J, leaving 9 bases between. The CDR3 runs to 15 residues. Germline lookup yields CDR1 SGDLS and CDR2 YYNGEE.